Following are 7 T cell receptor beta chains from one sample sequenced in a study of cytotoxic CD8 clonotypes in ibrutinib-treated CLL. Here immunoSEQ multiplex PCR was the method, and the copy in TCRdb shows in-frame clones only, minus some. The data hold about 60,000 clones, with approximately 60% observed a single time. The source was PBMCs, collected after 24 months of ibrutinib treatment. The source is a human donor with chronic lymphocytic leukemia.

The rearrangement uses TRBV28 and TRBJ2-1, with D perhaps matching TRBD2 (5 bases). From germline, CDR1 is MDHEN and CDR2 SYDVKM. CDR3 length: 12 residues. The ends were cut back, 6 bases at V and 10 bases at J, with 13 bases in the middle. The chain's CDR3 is CASSSSGWEQFF. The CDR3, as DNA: TGTGCCAGCAGCTCGTCGGGATGGGAGCAGTTCTTC.

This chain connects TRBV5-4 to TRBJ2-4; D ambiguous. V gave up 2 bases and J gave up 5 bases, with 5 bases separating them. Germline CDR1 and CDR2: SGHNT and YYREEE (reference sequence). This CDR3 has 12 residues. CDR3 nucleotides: TGTGCCAGCAGCTTTGAGGAAAACATTCAGTACTTC. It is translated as CASSFEENIQYF.

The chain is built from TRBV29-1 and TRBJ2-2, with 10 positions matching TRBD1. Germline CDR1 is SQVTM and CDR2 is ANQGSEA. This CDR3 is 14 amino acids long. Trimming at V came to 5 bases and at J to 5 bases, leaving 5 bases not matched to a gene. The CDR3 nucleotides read TGCAGCGTTAGCCGACAGGGGGCGACCGGGGAGCTGTTTTTT. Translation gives CSVSRQGATGELFF.

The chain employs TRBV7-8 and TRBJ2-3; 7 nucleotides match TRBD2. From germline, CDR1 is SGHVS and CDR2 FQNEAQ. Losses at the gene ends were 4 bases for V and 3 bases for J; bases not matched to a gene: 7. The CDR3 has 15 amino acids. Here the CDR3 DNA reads TGTGCCAGCAGCTCCTATGCGGGGGTGACAGATACGCAGTATTTT. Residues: CASSSYAGVTDTQYF. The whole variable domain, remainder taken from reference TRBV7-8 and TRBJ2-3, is GAGVSQSPRYKVAKRGQDVALRCDPISGHVSLFWYQQALGQGPEFLTYFQNEAQLDKSGLPSDRFFAERPEGSVSTLKIQRTQQEDSAVYLCASSSYAGVTDTQYFGPGTRLTVL.

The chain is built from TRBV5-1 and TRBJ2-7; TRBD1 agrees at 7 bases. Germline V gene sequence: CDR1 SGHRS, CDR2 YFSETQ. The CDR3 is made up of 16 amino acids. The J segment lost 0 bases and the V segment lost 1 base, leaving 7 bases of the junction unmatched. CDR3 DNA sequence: TGCGCCAGCAGCTTGTCCCCAGGGGGTTCCTCCTACGAGCAGTACTTC. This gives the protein CASSLSPGGSSYEQYF.

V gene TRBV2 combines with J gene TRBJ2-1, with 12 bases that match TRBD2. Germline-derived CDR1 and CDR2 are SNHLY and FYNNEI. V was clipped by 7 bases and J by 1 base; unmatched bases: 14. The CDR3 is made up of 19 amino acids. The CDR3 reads CASKLSSIGLAGSYNEQFF. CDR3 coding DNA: TGTGCCAGCAAGCTCTCCTCGATAGGACTAGCGGGGTCCTACAATGAGCAGTTCTTC.

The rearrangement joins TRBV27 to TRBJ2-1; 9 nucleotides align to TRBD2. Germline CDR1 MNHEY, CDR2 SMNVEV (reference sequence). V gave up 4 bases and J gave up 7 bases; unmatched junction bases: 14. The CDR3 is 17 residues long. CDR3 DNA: TGTGCCAGCAGTTCCGCTCGGGCTAGCGGGAAGCGGAATGAGCAGTTCTTC. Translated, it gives CASSSARASGKRNEQFF.